This record covers a single T cell receptor (beta chain). The antigen remains undetermined. This entry belongs to a study of T-cell memory formation after mild COVID-19. Study summary: Each donor largely had its own TCR clusters.

Regarding the study as a whole: Pre-infection memory carried some responding clones, suggesting that cross-reactive memory joined.

The V end lost 6 bases, the J end lost 9 bases, and 17 bases lay between the germline ends. The CDR3 length is 13 residues. TCRalpha and TCRbeta libraries used 5'RACE with constant-segment primers and UMIs. TCRdb itself ran the 5' RACE reads through MiXCR, one entry per CDR3 protein. The sample carries roughly 140,000 distinct CDR3 sequences, 13% to 15% recorded once. Source material: PBMCs or a T cell subset sorted from them (not recorded which). The chain is built from TRBV12-3 or TRBV12-4 and TRBJ2-5; D is perhaps TRBD2 (6 bases). This TCR was sampled from an adult woman who had mild COVID-19 (a few samples of this study predate the infection). Cell type and time point are not known. This chain's CDR3 is CASRPDYPTAQYF. CDR3 sequence (DNA): TGTGCCAGCAGACCGGACTACCCCACGGCCCAGTACTTC.